Below are 28 T cell receptor beta chains sequenced from a single sample in a study of shared clonotypes between healthy human individuals. The repertoire was sequenced with immunoSEQ multiplex PCR; TCRdb's copy has only in-frame clones and lacks some. The sample has around 980,000 clones, about 80% seen once. The sample comprised memory CD4+ T cells from PBMCs. As to subset: CD45RA-negative fraction. The origin of the receptors is a man between 18 and 35 years old in good health. Some clones in this sample may be carry-over from other donors' samples.

J is TRBJ2-5 and V is TRBV5-3; 8 nucleotides align to TRBD1. TRBV5-3 carries the ORF label, with uncertain function. V gave up 3 bases and J gave up 4 bases; unmatched junction bases: 11. The CDR3 is 16 amino acids. The DNA of the CDR3 is TGTGCCAGAAGCTCTAGATGGACAGGGCGAAGAGAGACCCAGTACTTC. It codes for CARSSRWTGRRETQYF.

This rearrangement joins TRBV2 to TRBJ2-7; 11 bases map to TRBD2. V gave up 6 bases and J gave up 0 bases; unmatched junction bases: 19. The CDR3 is 20 amino acids. Germline lookup yields CDR1 SNHLY and CDR2 FYNNEI. CDR3 protein: CASRGVQRGVAGGSSYEQYF. DNA for the CDR3: TGTGCCAGCAGGGGCGTCCAACGAGGCGTAGCGGGGGGGAGCTCCTACGAGCAGTACTTC. The full variable domain, rest sourced from reference TRBV2 and TRBJ2-7, is EPEVTQTPSHQVTQMGQEVILRCVPISNHLYFYWYRQILGQKVEFLVSFYNNEISEKSEIFDDQFSVERPDGSNFTLKIRSTKLEDSAMYFCASRGVQRGVAGGSSYEQYFGPGTRLTVT.

J is TRBJ2-1 and V is TRBV6-6, with 9 bases matching TRBD2. Germline V gene data show CDR1 as MNHNY and CDR2 as SVGAGI (reference sequence). V was clipped by 4 bases and J by 9 bases; unmatched bases: 13. The CDR3 is 16 residues long. CDR3 sequence: CASSSPWASGMIEQFF. The CDR3, as DNA: TGTGCCAGCAGTTCCCCCTGGGCTAGCGGGATGATTGAGCAGTTCTTC.

This clone turned up a few times. The sample holds other DNA sequences that translate to the same CDR3. The chain carries TRBV9 and TRBJ2-5; no clear D. CDR3 size: 13 residues. Germline CDR1 is SGDLS and CDR2 is YYNGEE. Trimming pared 2 bases from V and 2 bases from J, leaving 7 bases between. CDR3 sequence reads: CASSVSLQETQYF. Written as DNA, the CDR3 is TGTGCCAGCAGCGTTTCCCTTCAAGAGACCCAGTACTTC.

This chain joins TRBV6-5 and TRBJ2-5; the match to TRBD2 covers 8 bases. CDR3 length equals 15 residues. The ends lost 2 bases at V and 4 bases at J; junction bases unmatched: 6. Germline V gene data show CDR1 as MNHEY and CDR2 as SVGAGI. CDR3 protein: CASSYGAGAGETQYF. Here the CDR3 DNA reads TGTGCCAGCAGTTACGGAGCGGGAGCGGGAGAGACCCAGTACTTC.

The chain joins TRBV5-1 to TRBJ2-2; a weak D match, TRBD2 (6 bases). This CDR3 has 16 residues. The germline V gene encodes CDR1 SGHRS and CDR2 YFSETQ. V lost 3 bases, J lost 7 bases, and 19 bases lay in between. The DNA of the CDR3 is TGCGCCAGCAGCTCCCGATCGACTAGTACCGGCGGGGAGCTGTTTTTT. As protein: CASSSRSTSTGGELFF. Using reference TRBV5-1 and TRBJ2-2 for the parts outside the CDR3, the full variable domain is KAGVTQTPRYLIKTRGQQVTLSCSPISGHRSVSWYQQTPGQGLQFLFEYFSETQRNKGNFPGRFSGRQFSNSRSEMNVSTLELGDSALYLCASSSRSTSTGGELFFGEGSRLTVL.

This clone was seen once. The chain links TRBV6-5 to TRBJ2-7; perhaps TRBD1 as D (5 bases). Trimming removed 2 bases at V and 2 bases at J, with 10 bases between. Germline CDR1 and CDR2: MNHEY and SVGAGI. The CDR3 covers 14 residues. The CDR3 spells CASSYTRQPYEQYF. In DNA, the CDR3 is TGTGCCAGCAGTTACACCCGACAGCCCTACGAGCAGTACTTC.

This clone was seen a few times. Other DNA sequences within the sample encode an identical CDR3. This chain links TRBV2 with TRBJ1-1; D is uncertain. The germline V gene encodes CDR1 SNHLY and CDR2 FYNNEI. The CDR3 runs to 13 residues. The V and J ends lost 1 base and 1 base respectively, with 4 bases between them. Written as DNA, the CDR3 is TGTGCCAGCAGTGAAGAACAGAACACTGAAGCTTTCTTT. Protein: CASSEEQNTEAFF.

This clone was picked up a small number of times. The chain carries TRBV5-1 and TRBJ1-4, with a possible D match to TRBD1 (5 bases). This CDR3 is built from 14 residues. Deletions cut 4 bases from V and 7 bases from J, with 14 bases between. Per germline, CDR1 SGHRS and CDR2 YFSETQ. The CDR3 spells CASSIWGPGEKLFF. CDR3 sequence (DNA): TGCGCCAGCAGCATTTGGGGCCCCGGTGAAAAACTGTTTTTT.

The count of this clone is one. The V call is TRBV6-6, the J call TRBJ2-5; D is unresolved. The CDR3 is 16 amino acids. Per germline, CDR1 MNHNY and CDR2 SVGAGI (reference sequence). Trimming left V 6 bases short and J 1 base short, with 18 bases between. The CDR3, as DNA: TGTGCCAGCAGCCACAGTTACGATGTGGGCCAAGAGACCCAGTACTTC. Translation gives CASSHSYDVGQETQYF.

This chain connects TRBV30 to TRBJ1-5; D gene unclear. The CDR3 totals 11 residues. Between the trimmed V and J ends, which lost 2 bases and 6 bases, there was a span of 5 bases. CDR1 and CDR2 from the germline V gene are GTSNPN and SVGIG (reference sequence). The CDR3 here is CAWSSGQPQHF. The CDR3 DNA reads as TGTGCCTGGAGTTCGGGTCAGCCCCAGCATTTT. Variable domain in full (rest from reference TRBV30 and TRBJ1-5): SQTIHQWPATLVQPVGSPLSLECTVEGTSNPNLYWYRQAAGRGLQLLFYSVGIGQISSEVPQNLSASRPQDRQFILSSKKLLLSDSGFYLCAWSSGQPQHFGDGTRLSIL.

V gene TRBV6-1 combines with J gene TRBJ2-7; 10 bases align to TRBD1. Germline V CDR1 and CDR2: MNHNS, SASEGT. The V segment lost 5 bases and the J segment 3 bases; nucleotides outside the gene matches: 7. CDR3 size: 15 residues. The DNA for the CDR3 is TGTGCCAGCAGTCCGGGGTGGACAGGGGGCTACGAGCAGTACTTC. Translating gives CASSPGWTGGYEQYF.

The chain links TRBV27 to TRBJ1-2; 9 positions agree with TRBD1. J lost 8 bases, V lost 3 bases, and 7 bases had no gene match. The CDR3 is 14 residues long. The germline V gene has CDR1 MNHEY and CDR2 SMNVEV (reference sequence). CDR3 in DNA: TGTGCCAGCAGTTTTGGGGACAGGGAAGGGGGCTACACCTTC. This translates into CASSFGDREGGYTF.

The V and J genes are TRBV19 and TRBJ2-2; D is perhaps TRBD1 (6 bases). The germline CDR1 and CDR2 sequences are LNHDA and SQIVND (reference sequence). Trimming took 5 bases from V and 4 from J, leaving 17 bases between them. The CDR3 is made up of 16 amino acids. This CDR3 is CASSPTQGTGTGELFF. The CDR3 nucleotides read TGTGCCAGTAGTCCCACACAGGGAACGGGCACCGGGGAGCTGTTTTTT. Based on the CDR3 plus reference TRBV19 and TRBJ2-2, the full variable domain is DGGITQSPKYLFRKEGQNVTLSCEQNLNHDAMYWYRQDPGQGLRLIYYSQIVNDFQKGDIAEGYSVSREKKESFPLTVTSAQKNPTAFYLCASSPTQGTGTGELFFGEGSRLTVL.

The chain couples TRBV6-5 to TRBJ2-3; D remains ambiguous. The CDR3 spans 13 residues. Germline-derived CDR1 and CDR2 are MNHEY and SVGAGI. V was shortened by 11 bases and J by 0 bases, with 12 bases between the two germline ends. Written as DNA, the CDR3 is TGTGCCTCAAAGCAGTTCAGCACAGATACGCAGTATTTT. This codes for CASKQFSTDTQYF.

This chain uses TRBV5-1 with TRBJ2-5, with D perhaps TRBD1 or TRBD2 (5 bases each). The germline CDR1 and CDR2 sequences are SGHRS and YFSETQ. The CDR3 consists of 14 residues. Trimming left V 2 bases short and J 1 base short, with 9 bases between. CDR3 residues: CASSFDGTQETQYF. In nucleotides, the CDR3 is TGCGCCAGCAGCTTTGACGGGACCCAAGAGACCCAGTACTTC.

On this clone: Within the sample, other DNA sequences also encode this same CDR3. The V and J genes are TRBV28 and TRBJ2-7; 11 nucleotides line up with TRBD1. The CDR3 covers 15 residues. V lost 7 bases and J lost 2; bases outside the gene matches: 7. Per the germline V gene, CDR1 is MDHEN and CDR2 is SYDVKM. This CDR3 is CASTGTGGNAYEQYF. In DNA, the CDR3 is TGTGCCAGCACCGGGACAGGGGGTAACGCCTACGAGCAGTACTTC.

The rearrangement joins TRBV6-1 to TRBJ1-4, with TRBD1 matching over 8 bases. Looked up from germline, CDR1 is MNHNS and CDR2 is SASEGT. The CDR3 contains 14 residues. Germline trimming cut 7 bases from V and 6 bases from J; bases unmatched to any gene: 7. CDR3 nucleotides: TGTGCCAGCATGCTGGGCAGGGGGCATGAAAAACTGTTTTTT. Translating it yields CASMLGRGHEKLFF.

The CDR3 sequence: CASSLIGRNKFDEQYF. CDR3 in DNA: TGTGCCAGCAGTTTAATCGGGAGAAACAAGTTCGACGAGCAGTACTTC. This chain connects TRBV28 to TRBJ2-7; D perhaps matches TRBD2 (6 bases). Germline assignment: CDR1 MDHEN and CDR2 SYDVKM. This CDR3 region has 16 residues. The germline V and J ends were trimmed by 2 bases and 5 bases, with 19 bases remaining between them.

This chain joins TRBV10-3 and TRBJ2-1, with 9 bases identical to TRBD1. The CDR3 has 14 amino acids. V dropped 8 bases and J dropped 7; count of bases not matched to a gene: 9. Germline lookup yields CDR1 ENHRY and CDR2 SYGVKD. CDR3 bases: TGTGCCATCGCAACGGGACAGGGTACAAATGAGCAGTTCTTC. Protein sequence: CAIATGQGTNEQFF.

This chain connects TRBV6-6 to TRBJ1-6; the D gene is possibly TRBD1 (5 bases). The V end was cut by 5 bases, the J end by 4 bases, with 12 bases between. This CDR3 has 15 amino acids. Germline CDR1 reads MNHNY; CDR2 reads SVGAGI (reference sequence). The CDR3 nucleotides are TGTGCCAGCAGTCATGGGACGGAATATAATTCACCCCTCCACTTT. Protein: CASSHGTEYNSPLHF.

The genes are TRBV28 and TRBJ2-7, with 7 bases lining up with TRBD1. The germline V gene has CDR1 MDHEN and CDR2 SYDVKM. The junction had 7 bases not matched to a gene; V was cut back by 0 bases and J by 2 bases. CDR3 length: 16 residues. The CDR3: CASSLWDRDRAYEQYF. The DNA of the CDR3 is TGTGCCAGCAGTTTATGGGACCGGGACAGAGCCTACGAGCAGTACTTC.

The V call is TRBV5-1, the J call TRBJ2-7, with 7 bases that match TRBD1. V was pared by 3 bases and J by 2 bases, with 5 bases of the junction left unmatched. From germline, CDR1 is SGHRS and CDR2 YFSETQ. There are 14 residues in the CDR3. CDR3 loop: CASSSGDRTYEQYF. DNA of the CDR3: TGCGCCAGCAGCTCCGGGGACAGAACCTACGAGCAGTACTTC.

The V and J genes are TRBV19 and TRBJ2-6; either TRBD1 or TRBD2 may supply D (5 bases each). The germline V gene encodes CDR1 LNHDA and CDR2 SQIVND (reference sequence). This CDR3 region has 18 residues. V was cut by 6 bases and J by 0 bases, with 18 bases left in between. The CDR3 DNA reads as TGTGCCAGTAGGCAGACGACCGGGACGCACTCTGGGGCCAACGTCCTGACTTTC. Protein sequence: CASRQTTGTHSGANVLTF. Complete variable domain (other parts from reference TRBV19 and TRBJ2-6): DGGITQSPKYLFRKEGQNVTLSCEQNLNHDAMYWYRQDPGQGLRLIYYSQIVNDFQKGDIAEGYSVSREKKESFPLTVTSAQKNPTAFYLCASRQTTGTHSGANVLTFGAGSRLTVL.

The chain uses TRBV5-8 and TRBJ2-7, with TRBD1 identical over 7 bases. The V and J ends lost 6 bases and 3 bases, in that order; junction bases with no gene match: 9. There are 14 residues in the CDR3. From germline, CDR1 is SGHTS and CDR2 YDEGEE. The CDR3 nucleotides are TGTGCCAGCACTCGCAAGGGGGCTCTCTACGAGCAGTACTTC. Encoded protein: CASTRKGALYEQYF.

This sequence joins TRBV28 and TRBJ1-5; D is uncertain. With 2 bases removed from V and 3 bases from J, the gap between germline ends came to 14 bases. The germline CDR1 and CDR2 sequences are MDHEN and SYDVKM. This CDR3 is 16 amino acids long. DNA of the CDR3: TGTGCCAGCAGTTTAACAAGAGGACCGTCCAATCAGCCCCAGCATTTT. It yields the protein CASSLTRGPSNQPQHF. The full variable domain, in which reference TRBV28 and TRBJ1-5 provide the parts outside the CDR3, is DVKVTQSSRYLVKRTGEKVFLECVQDMDHENMFWYRQDPGLGLRLIYFSYDVKMKEKGDIPEGYSVSREKKERFSLILESASTNQTSMYLCASSLTRGPSNQPQHFGDGTRLSIL.

This clone occurred once. The rearrangement joins TRBV7-3 to TRBJ2-7; TRBD1 agrees at 7 bases. Germline V gene data show CDR1 as SGHTA and CDR2 as FQGTGA. V lost 2 bases to trimming and J lost 5 bases; unmatched junction nucleotides: 12. This CDR3 has 16 residues. The CDR3 protein is CASSLSPRQGGNEQYF. The CDR3 DNA follows: TGTGCCAGCAGCTTATCACCGAGACAGGGTGGCAACGAGCAGTACTTC.

Regarding this clone: With a much larger clone just one base away, this may be a read error. The genes are TRBV4-3 and TRBJ2-7; D may be TRBD2 (6 bases). This CDR3 has 14 residues. Germline assignment: CDR1 LGHNA and CDR2 YSLEER. For the CDR3, the DNA is TGCGCCAGCAGCCAATTTGCGGGGCCCTACGAGCAGCACTTC. As protein: CASSQFAGPYEQHF.